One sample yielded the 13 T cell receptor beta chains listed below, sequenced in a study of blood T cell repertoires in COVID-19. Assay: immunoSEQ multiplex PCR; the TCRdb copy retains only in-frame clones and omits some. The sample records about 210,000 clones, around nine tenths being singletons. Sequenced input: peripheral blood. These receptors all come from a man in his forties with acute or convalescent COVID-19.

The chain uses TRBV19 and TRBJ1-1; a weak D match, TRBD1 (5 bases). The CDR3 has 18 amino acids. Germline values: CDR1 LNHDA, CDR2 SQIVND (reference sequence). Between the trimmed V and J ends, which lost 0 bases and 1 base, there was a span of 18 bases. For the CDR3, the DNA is TGTGCCAGTAGTATAGACCCCTACAGGAGGGTTACGAACACTGAAGCTTTCTTT. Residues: CASSIDPYRRVTNTEAFF.

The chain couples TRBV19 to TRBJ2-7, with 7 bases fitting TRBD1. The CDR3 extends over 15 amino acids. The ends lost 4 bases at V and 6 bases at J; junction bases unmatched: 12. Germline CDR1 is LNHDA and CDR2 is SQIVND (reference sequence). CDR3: CASSSLGRGTFEQYF. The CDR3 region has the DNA TGTGCCAGTAGTAGTTTAGGCAGGGGGACCTTCGAGCAGTACTTC. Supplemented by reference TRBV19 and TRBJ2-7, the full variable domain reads DGGITQSPKYLFRKEGQNVTLSCEQNLNHDAMYWYRQDPGQGLRLIYYSQIVNDFQKGDIAEGYSVSREKKESFPLTVTSAQKNPTAFYLCASSSLGRGTFEQYFGPGTRLTVT.

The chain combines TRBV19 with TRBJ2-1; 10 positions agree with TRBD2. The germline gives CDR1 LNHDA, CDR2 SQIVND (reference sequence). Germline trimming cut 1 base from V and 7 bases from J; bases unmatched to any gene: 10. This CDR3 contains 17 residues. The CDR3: CASSIVNLAGEGNEQFF. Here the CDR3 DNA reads TGTGCCAGTAGTATAGTGAACCTAGCGGGAGAGGGGAATGAGCAGTTCTTC. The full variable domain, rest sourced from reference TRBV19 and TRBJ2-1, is DGGITQSPKYLFRKEGQNVTLSCEQNLNHDAMYWYRQDPGQGLRLIYYSQIVNDFQKGDIAEGYSVSREKKESFPLTVTSAQKNPTAFYLCASSIVNLAGEGNEQFFGPGTRLTVL.

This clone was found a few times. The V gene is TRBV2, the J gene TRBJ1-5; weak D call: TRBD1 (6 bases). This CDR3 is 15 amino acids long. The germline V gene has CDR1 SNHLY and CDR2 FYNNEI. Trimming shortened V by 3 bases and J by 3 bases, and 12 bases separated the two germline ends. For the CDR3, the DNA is TGTGCCAGCAGTGACGAGGGGGTCCTCAATCAGCCCCAGCATTTT. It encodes CASSDEGVLNQPQHF.

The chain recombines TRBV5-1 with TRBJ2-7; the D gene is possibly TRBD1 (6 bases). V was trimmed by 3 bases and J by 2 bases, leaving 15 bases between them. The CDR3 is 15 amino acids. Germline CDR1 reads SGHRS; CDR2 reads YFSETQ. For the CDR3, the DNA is TGCGCCAGCAGCTACACAGGGTCCTCCACCTACGAGCAGTACTTC. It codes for CASSYTGSSTYEQYF.

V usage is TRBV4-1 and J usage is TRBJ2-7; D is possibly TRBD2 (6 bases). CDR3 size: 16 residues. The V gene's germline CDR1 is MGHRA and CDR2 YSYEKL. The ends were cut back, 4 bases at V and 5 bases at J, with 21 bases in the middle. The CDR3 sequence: CASSPLGVEGTHEQYF. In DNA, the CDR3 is TGCGCCAGCAGCCCTTTAGGGGTGGAGGGAACCCACGAGCAGTACTTC.

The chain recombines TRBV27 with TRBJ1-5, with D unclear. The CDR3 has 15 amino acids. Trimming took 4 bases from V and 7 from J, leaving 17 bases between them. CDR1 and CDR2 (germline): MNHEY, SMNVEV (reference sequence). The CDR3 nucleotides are TGTGCCAGCAGTTCTACGGCGGTCGGGGTACAGCCCCAGCATTTT. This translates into CASSSTAVGVQPQHF.

The CDR3 is CASSPPGQYYGYTF. The CDR3 nucleotides are TGCGCCAGCAGCCCCCCGGGACAATATTATGGCTACACCTTC. This chain joins TRBV5-1 and TRBJ1-2, with D tentatively TRBD1 (6 bases). Per the germline V gene, CDR1 is SGHRS and CDR2 is YFSETQ. The ends were cut back, 4 bases at V and 5 bases at J, with 15 bases in the middle. CDR3 length: 14 amino acids.

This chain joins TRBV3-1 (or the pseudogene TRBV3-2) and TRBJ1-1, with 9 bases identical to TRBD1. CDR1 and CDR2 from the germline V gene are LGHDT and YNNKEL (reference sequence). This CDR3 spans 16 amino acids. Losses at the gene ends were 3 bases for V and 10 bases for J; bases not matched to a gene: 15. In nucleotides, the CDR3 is TGTGCCAGCAGCCAGTTGACGCTGGGGCAGACAGGGGGAGCTTTCTTT. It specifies CASSQLTLGQTGGAFF.

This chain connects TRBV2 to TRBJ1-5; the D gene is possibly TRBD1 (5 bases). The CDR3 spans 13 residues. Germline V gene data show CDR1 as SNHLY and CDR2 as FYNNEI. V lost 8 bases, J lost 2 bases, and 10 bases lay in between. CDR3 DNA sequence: TGTGCCAGCCAAGAACAGGGCAATCAGCCCCAGCATTTT. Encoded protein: CASQEQGNQPQHF.

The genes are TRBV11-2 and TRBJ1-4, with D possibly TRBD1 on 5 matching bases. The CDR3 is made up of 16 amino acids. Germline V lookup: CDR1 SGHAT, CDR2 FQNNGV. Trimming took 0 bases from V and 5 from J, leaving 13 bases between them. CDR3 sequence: CASSLDPRDRNEKLFF. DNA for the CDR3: TGTGCCAGCAGCTTAGATCCGCGGGACCGCAATGAAAAACTGTTTTTT.

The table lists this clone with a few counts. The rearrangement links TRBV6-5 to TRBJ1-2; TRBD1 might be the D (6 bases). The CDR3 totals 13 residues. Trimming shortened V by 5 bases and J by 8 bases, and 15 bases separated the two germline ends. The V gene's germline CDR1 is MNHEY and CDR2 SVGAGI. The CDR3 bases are TGTGCCAGCAGTCTACGGCCAGGGGACGGCTACACCTTC. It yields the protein CASSLRPGDGYTF.

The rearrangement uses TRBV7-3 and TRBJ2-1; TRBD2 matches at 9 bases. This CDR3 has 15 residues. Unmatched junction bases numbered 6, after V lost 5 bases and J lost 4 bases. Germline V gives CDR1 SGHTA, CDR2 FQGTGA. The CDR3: CASSIAGAGYNEQFF. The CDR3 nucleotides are TGTGCCAGCAGCATAGCGGGAGCAGGGTACAATGAGCAGTTCTTC. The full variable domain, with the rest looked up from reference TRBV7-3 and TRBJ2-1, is GAGVSQTPSNKVTEKGKYVELRCDPISGHTALYWYRQSLGQGPEFLIYFQGTGAADDSGLPNDRFFAVRPEGSVSTLKIQRTERGDSAVYLCASSIAGAGYNEQFFGPGTRLTVL.